The 29 T cell receptor beta chains given below trace back to one sample, sequenced in a study of blood T cell repertoires in COVID-19. Only in-frame clones appear in the TCRdb table, and some are missing; sequencing was by immunoSEQ multiplex PCR. The table shows 120,000 to 150,000 clones, with about 85% occurring only once. Sample: peripheral blood. The receptors here all came from a human donor with acute or convalescent COVID-19. The donor label of this sample is uncertain.

The chain combines TRBV28 with TRBJ1-5; D possibly corresponds to TRBD1 (5 bases). Trimming removed 7 bases at V and 5 bases at J, with 12 bases between. The CDR3 covers 13 residues. The germline V gene encodes CDR1 MDHEN and CDR2 SYDVKM. CDR3 sequence (DNA): TGTGCCAGCACCCTGGACACTTATCAGCCCCAGCATTTT. Amino acids: CASTLDTYQPQHF.

CDR3 DNA: TGTGCCAGCAGGCGGGGTATCACTGCGAACTATGGCTACACCTTC. Its protein product is CASRRGITANYGYTF. V and J are TRBV27 and TRBJ1-2; D call uncertain. This CDR3 has 15 residues. Germline values: CDR1 MNHEY, CDR2 SMNVEV (reference sequence). Trimming left V 6 bases short and J 2 bases short, with 16 bases between.

The chain joins TRBV19 to TRBJ2-1; a weak D match, TRBD1 (5 bases). Trimming shortened V by 2 bases and J by 8 bases, and 13 bases separated the two germline ends. From germline, CDR1 is LNHDA and CDR2 SQIVND (reference sequence). This CDR3 contains 14 residues. CDR3 DNA sequence: TGTGCCAGTAGTATAAAATTCAGGGCGGATGAGCAGTTCTTC. It specifies CASSIKFRADEQFF.

This chain uses TRBV4-3 with TRBJ1-5, with D tentatively TRBD1 (5 bases). Germline CDR1 and CDR2: LGHNA and YSLEER. CDR3 length: 14 residues. V was cut by 0 bases and J by 6 bases, with 9 bases left in between. CDR3 residues: CASSQDNGGQPQHF. CDR3 bases: TGCGCCAGCAGCCAAGATAACGGGGGTCAGCCCCAGCATTTT.

The chain couples TRBV7-9 to TRBJ1-1, with D unresolved. Germline V CDR1 and CDR2: SEHNR, FQNEAQ (reference sequence). Trimming cost V 5 bases and J 7 bases, with 14 bases left between them. The CDR3 covers 13 residues. Here the CDR3 reads CASSPRGKLEAFF. The CDR3 DNA follows: TGTGCCAGCAGCCCTAGAGGTAAGCTTGAAGCTTTCTTT.

The rearrangement uses TRBV6-5 and TRBJ1-5; 9 positions match TRBD1. The CDR3 sequence is 15 residues long. V gave up 6 bases and J gave up 2 bases; unmatched junction bases: 5. CDR1 and CDR2 (germline): MNHEY, SVGAGI. CDR3 in DNA: TGTGCCAGCAGCCACAGGGGGCTTGGCAATCAGCCCCAGCATTTT. It codes for CASSHRGLGNQPQHF.

The genes are TRBV7-3 and TRBJ2-1; D is perhaps TRBD1 (6 bases). The CDR3 loop spans 13 amino acids. V gave up 6 bases and J gave up 7 bases, with 13 bases separating them. Germline V gene data show CDR1 as SGHTA and CDR2 as FQGTGA. The chain's CDR3 is CASSIQGMNEQFF. The DNA for the CDR3 is TGTGCCAGCAGTATACAGGGAATGAATGAGCAGTTCTTC.

A note on this clone: The same CDR3 also results from other DNA sequences found in this sample. The gene calls are TRBV7-2 and TRBJ2-5; the D is unclear. The CDR3 length is 14 residues. Per germline, CDR1 SGHTA and CDR2 FQGNSA. With 1 base removed from V and 2 bases from J, the gap between germline ends came to 8 bases. CDR3 sequence: CASSLGARQETQYF. The CDR3 region has the DNA TGTGCCAGCAGCTTAGGGGCCAGGCAAGAGACCCAGTACTTC.

This rearrangement joins TRBV7-8 to TRBJ1-5; 8 bases are shared with TRBD1. Germline V gene lookup returns CDR1 SGHVS and CDR2 FQNEAQ. Trimming took 5 bases from V and 4 from J; bases not matched to a gene: 4. The CDR3 covers 14 residues. CDR3 amino acids: CASSTDRVNQPQHF. For the CDR3, the DNA is TGTGCCAGCAGCACGGACAGGGTGAATCAGCCCCAGCATTTT.

This chain connects TRBV30 to TRBJ2-1; TRBD2 agrees at 14 bases. Looked up from germline, CDR1 is GTSNPN and CDR2 is SVGIG (reference sequence). The CDR3 extends over 18 amino acids. V lost 5 bases to trimming and J lost 9 bases; unmatched junction nucleotides: 18. The CDR3 coding sequence is TGTGCCTGGCTGACCGGGACTAGCGGGAGTGCGGTTCGTGGTGAGCAGTTCTTC. This translates into CAWLTGTSGSAVRGEQFF.

This clone has a handful of counts. The chain has TRBV7-9 and TRBJ1-2; 8 bases agree with TRBD1. The CDR3 covers 15 residues. Germline V CDR1 and CDR2: SEHNR, FQNEAQ (reference sequence). With V trimmed by 2 bases and J by 6 bases, 8 bases remained unmatched. The CDR3 nucleotides are TGTGCCAGCAGCTTAAAATTGGGGACAGGAGATGGCTACACCTTC. It codes for CASSLKLGTGDGYTF.

The rearrangement joins TRBV30 to TRBJ2-5; D ambiguous. The germline V gene encodes CDR1 GTSNPN and CDR2 SVGIG (reference sequence). The CDR3 is 14 amino acids. Deletions cut 2 bases from V and 5 bases from J, with 15 bases between. The CDR3 loop reads CAWSPSRLRETQYF. For the CDR3, the DNA is TGTGCCTGGAGTCCCTCACGACTGAGGGAGACCCAGTACTTC. Supplemented by reference TRBV30 and TRBJ2-5, the full variable domain reads SQTIHQWPATLVQPVGSPLSLECTVEGTSNPNLYWYRQAAGRGLQLLFYSVGIGQISSEVPQNLSASRPQDRQFILSSKKLLLSDSGFYLCAWSPSRLRETQYFGPGTRLLVL.

The chain joins TRBV24-1 to TRBJ2-1; D might be TRBD1 (6 bases). Germline V gene data show CDR1 as KGHDR and CDR2 as SFDVKD. V lost 3 bases, J lost 5 bases, and 13 bases lay in between. The CDR3 has 15 amino acids. CDR3 nucleotides: TGTGCCACCAGTGATACTAAGGACAGAAACAATGAGCAGTTCTTC. Its translation: CATSDTKDRNNEQFF.

This clone appeared a few times. CDR3 amino acids: CATSDPSVGSKDEQFF. CDR3 DNA sequence: TGTGCCACCAGTGACCCTAGCGTAGGGAGTAAGGATGAGCAGTTCTTC. The rearrangement uses TRBV24-1 and TRBJ2-1, with a possible D match to TRBD2 (6 bases). This CDR3 comprises 16 residues. In germline, CDR1 is KGHDR, CDR2 SFDVKD. Trimming took off 4 bases at V and 8 bases at J, with 20 bases between the two ends.

A few counts support this clone. The CDR3 loop reads CASSPATGLNTEAFF. DNA for the CDR3: TGTGCCAGCAGCCCCGCGACAGGGTTGAACACTGAAGCTTTCTTT. The V call is TRBV11-2, the J call TRBJ1-1; TRBD1 matches at 7 bases. CDR3 length: 15 amino acids. Unmatched junction bases numbered 6, after V lost 5 bases and J lost 0 bases. Germline-derived CDR1 and CDR2 are SGHAT and FQNNGV.

This chain connects TRBV20-1 to TRBJ2-3; the match to TRBD2 covers 9 bases. From germline, CDR1 is DFQATT and CDR2 SNEGSKA (reference sequence). This CDR3 is 15 amino acids long. V trimming: 3 bases; J trimming: 2 bases; junction bases outside the gene matches: 6. Written as DNA, the CDR3 is TGCAGTGCTAGTTCGTTAGCGGGGGACACAGATACGCAGTATTTT. This encodes CSASSLAGDTDTQYF.

The rearrangement uses TRBV20-1 and TRBJ2-7; D gene ambiguous. Looked up from germline, CDR1 is DFQATT and CDR2 is SNEGSKA (reference sequence). V was trimmed by 0 bases and J by 7 bases, leaving 4 bases between them. This CDR3 contains 10 residues. The CDR3 DNA follows: TGCAGTGCTAGAGATCAAGAGCAGTACTTC. This gives the protein CSARDQEQYF.

The V gene is TRBV3-1 (or the pseudogene TRBV3-2), the J gene TRBJ1-1; TRBD1 might be the D (6 bases). CDR1 and CDR2 from the germline V gene are LGHDT and YNNKEL (reference sequence). Between the trimmed V and J ends, which lost 4 bases and 3 bases, there was a span of 12 bases. This CDR3 is 14 amino acids long. The CDR3 bases are TGTGCCAGCAGCCCGCAGACAGGATACACTGAAGCTTTCTTT. Its protein product is CASSPQTGYTEAFF.

The chain carries TRBV5-6 and TRBJ1-2; D unresolved. Trimming removed 1 base at V and 7 bases at J, with 11 bases between. CDR1 and CDR2 from the germline V gene are SGHDT and YYEEEE. The CDR3 is made up of 13 amino acids. CDR3 coding DNA: TGTGCCAGCAGCTTGAGATTCGGGGTTGGCTACACCTTC. It translates to CASSLRFGVGYTF. Supplemented by reference TRBV5-6 and TRBJ1-2, the full variable domain reads DAGVTQSPTHLIKTRGQQVTLRCSPKSGHDTVSWYQQALGQGPQFIFQYYEEEERQRGNFPDRFSGHQFPNYSSELNVNALLLGDSALYLCASSLRFGVGYTFGSGTRLTVV.

This sequence joins TRBV27 and TRBJ2-2; D call uncertain. CDR3 length equals 13 residues. Germline CDR1 reads MNHEY; CDR2 reads SMNVEV (reference sequence). Trimming pared 6 bases from V and 3 bases from J, leaving 8 bases between. The CDR3: CASRPHYTGELFF. The CDR3, as DNA: TGTGCCAGCAGACCACATTACACCGGGGAGCTGTTTTTT.

As DNA, the CDR3 is TGTGCCAGCAGTTACTCGACTCAGAACTATGGCTACACCTTC. It yields the protein CASSYSTQNYGYTF. The genes are TRBV6-6 and TRBJ1-2; D remains unclear. The germline V and J ends were trimmed by 0 bases and 2 bases, with 7 bases remaining between them. This CDR3 has 14 residues. CDR1 is MNHNY, CDR2 SVGAGI, per germline (reference sequence).

This clone showed up just once. This rearrangement joins TRBV2 to TRBJ2-2; 9 nucleotides align to TRBD2. Trimming removed 7 bases from V and 1 base from J; junction bases left unmatched: 16. The germline CDR1 and CDR2 sequences are SNHLY and FYNNEI. CDR3 length: 19 amino acids. This CDR3 reads CASIRRVAGDRMNTGELFF. The DNA for the CDR3 is TGTGCCAGCATCCGTAGGGTAGCGGGAGATCGGATGAACACCGGGGAGCTGTTTTTT.

This clone was detected a few times. The chain combines TRBV21-1 with TRBJ2-7; the table assigns TRBD1, which was not confirmed against the DNA. TRBV21-1 is a recognized pseudogene. The CDR3 contains 16 residues. The DNA for the CDR3 is TGTGCCACCCTAGGGGTAGCATCCCTTCCTGGCTACGAGCAGTACGTC. Protein product: CATLGVASLPGYEQYV.

The chain combines TRBV5-1 with TRBJ2-1, with TRBD2 matching over 10 bases. Unmatched junction bases numbered 8, after V lost 3 bases and J lost 5 bases. Germline values: CDR1 SGHRS, CDR2 YFSETQ. This CDR3 has 16 residues. The CDR3 region is CASSSQTSGPHNEQFF. CDR3 in DNA: TGCGCCAGCAGCTCTCAGACTAGCGGGCCTCACAATGAGCAGTTCTTC.

V usage is TRBV29-1 and J usage is TRBJ2-2; 10 bases agree with TRBD1. CDR1 is SQVTM and CDR2 is ANQGSEA in the germline V gene. This CDR3 is built from 17 residues. V lost 6 bases to trimming and J lost 4 bases; unmatched junction nucleotides: 14. DNA of the CDR3: TGCAGCGTCGGCTCCCTTCACAGGACAGGGGGCACCGGGGAGCTGTTTTTT. Translating it yields CSVGSLHRTGGTGELFF.

This clone is a singleton in its sample. V usage is TRBV5-4 and J usage is TRBJ1-2; 8 bases are a match to TRBD1. The CDR3 contains 15 residues. J lost 8 bases, V lost 2 bases, and 11 bases had no gene match. CDR1 is SGHNT, CDR2 YYREEE, per germline (reference sequence). CDR3 nucleotide sequence: TGTGCCAGCAGCTTTGGTCGGGACAGGCCTCGGGGCTACACCTTC. Translating it yields CASSFGRDRPRGYTF.

The V gene is TRBV11-2, the J gene TRBJ1-3; 9 positions agree with TRBD1. The CDR3 loop spans 15 amino acids. Germline V gene lookup returns CDR1 SGHAT and CDR2 FQNNGV. J was trimmed by 4 bases and V by 2 bases; bases with no gene match: 3. CDR3 protein: CASSLNRGHGNTIYF. In nucleotides, the CDR3 is TGTGCCAGCAGCTTAAACAGGGGGCACGGAAACACCATATATTTT.

The chain links TRBV24-1 to TRBJ1-2; 9 bases map to TRBD1. Germline V CDR1 and CDR2: KGHDR, SFDVKD. The CDR3 is 15 amino acids. Germline trimming cut 4 bases from V and 7 bases from J; bases unmatched to any gene: 9. The CDR3 loop reads CATSEGQGLGGGYTF. The CDR3 DNA reads as TGTGCCACCAGTGAGGGACAGGGCTTGGGAGGTGGCTACACCTTC.

The V gene is TRBV4-2, the J gene TRBJ2-1, with TRBD2 as a possible D gene (5 bases). The CDR3 spans 17 residues. Germline V lookup: CDR1 LGHNA, CDR2 YNFKEQ. V was pared by 0 bases and J by 0 bases, with 12 bases between. The CDR3 nucleotides read TGTGCCAGCAGCCAAGATCCGAACGGGATCTCCTACAATGAGCAGTTCTTC. It yields the protein CASSQDPNGISYNEQFF.